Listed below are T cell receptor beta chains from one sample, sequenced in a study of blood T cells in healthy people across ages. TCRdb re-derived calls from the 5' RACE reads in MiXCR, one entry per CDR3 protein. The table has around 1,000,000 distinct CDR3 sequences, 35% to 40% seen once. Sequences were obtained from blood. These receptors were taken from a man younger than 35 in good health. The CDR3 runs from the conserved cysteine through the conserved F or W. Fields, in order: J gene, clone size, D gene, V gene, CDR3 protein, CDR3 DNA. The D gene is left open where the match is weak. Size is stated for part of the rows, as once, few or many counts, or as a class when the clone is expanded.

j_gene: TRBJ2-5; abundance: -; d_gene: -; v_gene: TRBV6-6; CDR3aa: CASSYLDAKEGTQYF; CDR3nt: TGTGCCAGCAGTTATTTGGACGCAAAAGAAGGGACCCAGTACTTC
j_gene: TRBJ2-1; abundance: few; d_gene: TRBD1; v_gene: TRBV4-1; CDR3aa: CASSLRQGVEVNEQFF; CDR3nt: TGCGCCAGCAGCCTCAGACAGGGAGTGGAAGTAAATGAGCAGTTCTTC
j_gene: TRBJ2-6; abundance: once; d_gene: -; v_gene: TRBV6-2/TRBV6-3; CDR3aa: CASGPQGYSEANVLTF; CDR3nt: TGTGCCAGCGGCCCACAGGGATACTCTGAGGCCAACGTCCTGACTTTC
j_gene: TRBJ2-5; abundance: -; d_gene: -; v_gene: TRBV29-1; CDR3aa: CSVEDSAGAETQYF; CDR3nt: TGCAGCGTTGAAGATTCCGCAGGGGCAGAGACCCAGTACTTC
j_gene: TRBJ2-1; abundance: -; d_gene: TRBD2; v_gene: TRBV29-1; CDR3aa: CSMDGGSYNEQFF; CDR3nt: TGCAGCATGGACGGGGGGTCCTACAATGAGCAGTTCTTC
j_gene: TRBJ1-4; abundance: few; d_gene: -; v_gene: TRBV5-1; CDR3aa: CASSSTYETNEKLFF; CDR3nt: TGCGCCAGCAGCTCCACCTATGAGACTAATGAAAAACTGTTTTTT
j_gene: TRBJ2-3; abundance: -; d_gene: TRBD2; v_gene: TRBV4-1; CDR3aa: CASSHKGLRGGLAGRPPDTQYF; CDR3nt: TGCGCCAGCAGCCACAAAGGCCTTCGTGGGGGACTAGCGGGGAGGCCCCCGGATACGCAGTATTTT
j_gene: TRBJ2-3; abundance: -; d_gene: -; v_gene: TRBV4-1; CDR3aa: CASSQDPAPTLGDTQYF; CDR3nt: TGCGCCAGCAGCCAAGATCCTGCCCCTACGCTTGGAGATACGCAGTATTTT
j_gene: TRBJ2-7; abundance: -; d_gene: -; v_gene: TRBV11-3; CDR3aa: CASSPRGGDNEQYF; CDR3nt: TGTGCCAGCAGCCCCCGAGGGGGGGACAATGAGCAGTACTTC
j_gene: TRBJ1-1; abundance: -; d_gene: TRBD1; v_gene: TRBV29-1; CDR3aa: CSGGDRDNTEAFF; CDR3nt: TGTAGCGGGGGGGACAGGGATAACACTGAAGCTTTCTTT
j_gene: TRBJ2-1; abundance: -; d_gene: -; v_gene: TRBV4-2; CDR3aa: CASSQQGGAYNEQFF; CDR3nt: TGTGCCAGCAGCCAACAAGGGGGGGCCTACAATGAGCAGTTCTTC
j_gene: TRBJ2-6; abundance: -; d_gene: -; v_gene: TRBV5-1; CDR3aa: CASSLSTVSGANVLTF; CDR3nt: TGCGCCAGCAGCTTGTCCACGGTCTCTGGGGCCAACGTCCTGACTTTC
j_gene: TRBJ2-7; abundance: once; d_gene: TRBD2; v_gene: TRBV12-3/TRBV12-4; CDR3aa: CASSPPQRGYEQYF; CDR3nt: TGTGCCAGCAGCCCCCCCCAGCGGGGCTACGAGCAGTACTTC
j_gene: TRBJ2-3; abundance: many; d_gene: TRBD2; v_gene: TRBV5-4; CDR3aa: CASSLDLAGSSTDTQYF; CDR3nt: TGTGCCAGCAGCTTGGACCTAGCGGGGAGTAGCACAGATACGCAGTATTTT
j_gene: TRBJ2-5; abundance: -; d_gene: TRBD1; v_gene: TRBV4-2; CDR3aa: CASSQVVSGTGEETQYF; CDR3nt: TGTGCCAGCAGCCAGGTGGTATCCGGGACAGGGGAAGAGACCCAGTACTTC
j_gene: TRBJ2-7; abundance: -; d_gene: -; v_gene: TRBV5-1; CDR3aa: CASRGGSPLYNEQYF; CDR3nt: TGCGCCAGCAGAGGTGGCAGCCCGCTCTACAATGAGCAGTACTTC
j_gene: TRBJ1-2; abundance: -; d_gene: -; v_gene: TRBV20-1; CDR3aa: CSARDSDSPNYGYTF; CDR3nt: TGCAGTGCTAGAGACTCGGACAGCCCTAACTATGGCTACACCTTC
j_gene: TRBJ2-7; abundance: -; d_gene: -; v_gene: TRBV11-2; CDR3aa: CASSSYRDRAYEQYF; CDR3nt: TGTGCCAGCAGCTCTTACCGGGACCGAGCCTACGAGCAGTACTTC
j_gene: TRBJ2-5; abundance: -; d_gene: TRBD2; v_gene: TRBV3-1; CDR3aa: CASSQDRAGGQETQYF; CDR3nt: TGTGCCAGCAGCCAAGATAGGGCGGGGGGCCAAGAGACCCAGTACTTC
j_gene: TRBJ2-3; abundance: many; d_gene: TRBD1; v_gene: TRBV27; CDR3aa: CASSPLRQGDYVPTDTQYF; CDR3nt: TGTGCCAGCAGTCCCCTTAGACAGGGCGATTATGTCCCCACAGATACGCAGTATTTT
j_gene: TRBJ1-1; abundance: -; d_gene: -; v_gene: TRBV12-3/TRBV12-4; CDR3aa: CASSLAGGGTAFF; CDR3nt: TGTGCCAGCAGTTTAGCCGGGGGAGGGACCGCTTTCTTT
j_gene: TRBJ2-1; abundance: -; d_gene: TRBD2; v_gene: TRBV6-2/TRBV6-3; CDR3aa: CASRGTSGVDEQFF; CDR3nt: TGTGCCAGCAGAGGGACTAGCGGGGTCGATGAGCAGTTCTTC
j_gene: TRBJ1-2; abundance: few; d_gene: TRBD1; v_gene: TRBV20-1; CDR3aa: CSARKKTAQTGWRYGYTF; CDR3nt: TGCAGTGCTAGAAAAAAGACCGCCCAGACAGGGTGGAGATACGGCTACACCTTC
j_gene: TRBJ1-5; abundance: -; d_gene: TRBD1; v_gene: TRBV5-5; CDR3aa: CASSYLGQANQPQHF; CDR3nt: TGTGCCAGCAGTTACCTTGGACAGGCCAATCAGCCCCAGCATTTT
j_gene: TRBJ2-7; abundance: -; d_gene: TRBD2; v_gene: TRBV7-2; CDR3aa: CASSLGTRSNEQYF; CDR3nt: TGTGCCAGCAGCCTCGGGACTAGGTCAAACGAGCAGTACTTC
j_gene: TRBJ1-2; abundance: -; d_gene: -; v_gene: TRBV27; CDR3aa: CASSLSGGTTMGGYTF; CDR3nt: TGTGCCAGCAGTTTATCGGGGGGTACTACAATGGGGGGCTACACCTTC
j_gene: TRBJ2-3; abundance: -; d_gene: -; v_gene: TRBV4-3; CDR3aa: CASSQDKGGAEGTDTQYF; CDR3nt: TGCGCCAGCAGCCAAGATAAAGGGGGGGCCGAAGGCACAGATACGCAGTATTTT
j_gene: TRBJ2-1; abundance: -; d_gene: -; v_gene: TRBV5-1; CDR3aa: CASSLGAQGAYNEQFF; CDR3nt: TGCGCCAGCAGCTTGGGGGCTCAGGGTGCCTACAATGAGCAGTTCTTC
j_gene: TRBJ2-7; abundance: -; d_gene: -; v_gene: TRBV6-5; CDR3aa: CASSLYSGSSDEQYF; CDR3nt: TGTGCCAGCAGTTTGTACTCGGGATCCTCCGACGAGCAGTATTTC
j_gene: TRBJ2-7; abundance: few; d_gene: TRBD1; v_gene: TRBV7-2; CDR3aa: CASSVDSGQSYEQYF; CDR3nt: TGTGCCAGCAGCGTAGACTCGGGACAGTCCTACGAGCAGTACTTC
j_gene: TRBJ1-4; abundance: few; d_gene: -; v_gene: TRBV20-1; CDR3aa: CSAIRGIREKLFF; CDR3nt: TGCAGTGCCATCCGCGGAATTCGGGAAAAACTGTTTTTT
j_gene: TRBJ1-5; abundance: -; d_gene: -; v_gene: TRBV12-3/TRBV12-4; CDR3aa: CASSFSRDQPQHF; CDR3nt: TGTGCCAGCAGTTTTTCCAGGGACCAGCCCCAGCATTTT
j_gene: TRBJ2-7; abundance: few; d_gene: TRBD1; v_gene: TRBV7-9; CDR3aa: CASRRQGYHEQYF; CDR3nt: TGTGCCAGCAGACGACAGGGGTACCACGAGCAGTACTTC
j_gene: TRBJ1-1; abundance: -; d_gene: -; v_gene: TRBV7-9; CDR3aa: CASSLETYMNTEAFF; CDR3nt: TGTGCCAGCAGCTTAGAGACCTATATGAACACTGAAGCTTTCTTT
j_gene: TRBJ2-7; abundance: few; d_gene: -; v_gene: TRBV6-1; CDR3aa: CASSEDIRSYEQYF; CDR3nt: TGTGCCAGCAGTGAAGATATCAGGTCCTACGAGCAGTACTTC
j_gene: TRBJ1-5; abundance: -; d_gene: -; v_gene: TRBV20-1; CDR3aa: CSARVGTNQPQHF; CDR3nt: TGCAGTGCTAGGGTGGGGACCAATCAGCCCCAGCATTTT
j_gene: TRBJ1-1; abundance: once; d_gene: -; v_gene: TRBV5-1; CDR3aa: CASSLAGVGRWNTEAFF; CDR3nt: TGCGCCAGCAGCTTGGCCGGGGTTGGCAGATGGAACACTGAAGCTTTCTTT
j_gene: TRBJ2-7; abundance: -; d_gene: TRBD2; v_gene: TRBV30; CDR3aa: CAWTSPGLGFYEQYF; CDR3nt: TGTGCCTGGACTTCACCGGGACTAGGATTCTACGAGCAGTACTTC
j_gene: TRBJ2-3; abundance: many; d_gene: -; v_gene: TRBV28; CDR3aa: CASSPLDTDTQYF; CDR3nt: TGTGCCAGCAGCCCGTTGGACACAGATACGCAGTATTTT
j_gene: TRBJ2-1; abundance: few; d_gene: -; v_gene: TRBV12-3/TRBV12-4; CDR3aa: CASSFIQSYNEQFF; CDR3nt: TGTGCCAGCAGTTTTATACAGAGTTACAATGAGCAGTTCTTC
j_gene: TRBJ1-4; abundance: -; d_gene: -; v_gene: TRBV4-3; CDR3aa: CASSQDWDSSAKKLFF; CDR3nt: TGCGCCAGCAGCCAAGACTGGGACTCGTCCGCTAAAAAACTGTTTTTT
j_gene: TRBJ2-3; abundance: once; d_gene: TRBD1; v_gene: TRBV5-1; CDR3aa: CASSWTGTADTQYF; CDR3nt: TGCGCCAGCAGCTGGACAGGGACTGCAGATACGCAGTATTTT